The 8 T cell receptor beta chains in this list originate from one sample, sequenced in a study of Graves' ophthalmopathy and Graves' hyperthyroidism. From RNA, the CDR3 regions of TCR beta chains were amplified and sequenced. An opening RT-PCR round employed HTBI primers and preceded a second-round multiplex PCR. TCRdb passed the multiplex PCR reads through MiXCR, listing each CDR3 protein once. The sample consists of some 380,000 distinct CDR3 sequences, approximately 15% of them appearing once. The source material was peripheral blood. These receptors all stem from a woman under 30 with stable Graves' hyperthyroidism.

This clonotype was observed many times. V usage is TRBV27 and J usage is TRBJ1-1; tentatively, D is TRBD1 (5 bases). The germline V and J ends were trimmed by 5 bases and 4 bases, with 17 bases remaining between them. This CDR3 spans 15 amino acids. Germline V gene data show CDR1 as MNHEY and CDR2 as SMNVEV (reference sequence). For the CDR3, the DNA is TGTGCCAGCAGTCCGTTCCCGCCGAGGGGCACTGAAGCTTTCTTT. It is translated as CASSPFPPRGTEAFF.

The rearrangement joins TRBV18 to TRBJ1-1; D is uncertain. This CDR3 has 14 residues. Germline V gene sequence: CDR1 KGHSH, CDR2 LQKENI. Trimming cost V 0 bases and J 6 bases, with 11 bases left between them. Here the CDR3 reads CASSPPGGSPEAFF. The CDR3 DNA reads TGTGCCAGCTCACCACCGGGCGGGTCGCCTGAAGCTTTCTTT.

The rearrangement joins TRBV30 to TRBJ1-2, with unresolved D. Trimming cost V 3 bases and J 5 bases, with 10 bases left between them. CDR3 length: 12 amino acids. Germline CDR1 reads GTSNPN; CDR2 reads SVGIG (reference sequence). CDR3 nucleotides: TGTGCCTGGAGCCCTCCCCTGTATGGCTACACCTTC. Amino acid sequence: CAWSPPLYGYTF.

This clonotype was counted only a few times. Relative to the germline gene, one junction end is altered; a read error may explain this. The gene calls are TRBV7-2 and TRBJ2-4; 7 positions match TRBD2. The CDR3 is made up of 14 amino acids. CDR1 and CDR2 (germline): SGHTA, FQGNSA. The CDR3 is CASSFGGEGNIKYF. The CDR3 DNA reads TGTGCCAGCAGCTTTGGTGGGGAGGGGAACATTAAGTACTTC.

This clonotype was detected ten times or more. The chain employs TRBV12-3 or TRBV12-4 and TRBJ2-5; no definite D call. Trimming left V 0 bases short and J 0 bases short, with 2 bases between. This CDR3 is built from 13 residues. The CDR3 DNA is TGTGCCAGCAGTTTAGCGGACCAAGAGACCCAGTACTTC. It translates to CASSLADQETQYF.

This clonotype came up many times. The gene calls are TRBV6-5 and TRBJ2-2, with a possible D match to TRBD1 (5 bases). The CDR3 has 16 residues. Between the trimmed V and J ends, which lost 2 bases and 2 bases, there was a span of 12 bases. CDR1 is MNHEY, CDR2 SVGAGI, per germline. CDR3 sequence reads: CASSYLTAVNTGELFF. The CDR3, as DNA: TGTGCCAGCAGTTACCTGACAGCCGTAAACACCGGGGAGCTGTTTTTT.

This sequence joins TRBV4-3 and TRBJ1-1, with D unresolved. CDR1 and CDR2 (germline): LGHNA, YSLEER. The V end lost 0 bases, the J end lost 5 bases, and 16 bases lay between the germline ends. CDR3 length: 16 residues. This CDR3 is CASSQDALGSGTEAFF. In DNA, the CDR3 is TGCGCCAGCAGCCAAGACGCCCTGGGATCAGGAACTGAAGCTTTCTTT.

This clonotype was recorded at least ten times. The rearrangement uses TRBV6-2 or TRBV6-3 and TRBJ1-5, with D uncertain. This CDR3 comprises 16 residues. Trimming pared 4 bases from V and 3 bases from J, leaving 16 bases between. CDR1 and CDR2 from the germline V gene are MNHEY and SVGEGT. The CDR3 loop is CASSFPFGELNQPQHF. DNA for the CDR3: TGTGCCAGCAGTTTCCCCTTTGGGGAGCTCAATCAGCCCCAGCATTTT.